The 9 T cell receptor beta chains below were found in one sample sequenced in a study of T cell repertoires in aging, cancer and after chemotherapy. Rearranged V-D-J TRB sequences were amplified with a mixed TRB-A/B primer pool. Each CDR3 protein is one row after TCRdb ran MiXCR on the multiplex PCR reads. Of 750 to 850 distinct CDR3 sequences listed, roughly half are singletons. Amplification of TCR beta used genomic DNA extracted from peripheral blood. The sample was blood. Source of these receptors: a human donor with a blood cancer.

This clonotype is classed as hyperexpanded. J is TRBJ2-5 and V is TRBV29-1, with 7 bases lining up with TRBD1. The CDR3 is made up of 13 amino acids. J was trimmed by 5 bases and V by 3 bases; bases with no gene match: 6. The germline gives CDR1 SQVTM, CDR2 ANQGSEA. CDR3 in amino acids: CSVDGQVWETQYF. CDR3 nucleotide sequence: TGCAGCGTTGACGGACAGGTATGGGAGACCCAGTACTTC.

V usage is TRBV6-5 and J usage is TRBJ1-2; 9 nucleotides match TRBD1. After removal of 4 bases from V and 7 bases from J, the junction contained 10 bases not matched to a gene. CDR3 length: 15 residues. The V gene's germline CDR1 is MNHEY and CDR2 SVGAGI. CDR3 protein: CASSSGTGRISGYTF. The CDR3 DNA sequence: TGTGCCAGCAGTTCCGGGACAGGGCGGATAAGTGGCTACACCTTC.

The V and J genes are TRBV29-1 and TRBJ2-2; D gene uncertain. Trimming shortened V by 0 bases and J by 0 bases, and 5 bases separated the two germline ends. CDR3 length: 14 residues. Germline V gene lookup returns CDR1 SQVTM and CDR2 ANQGSEA. CDR3 residues: CSVEDSSNTGELFF. The CDR3 DNA sequence: TGCAGCGTTGAAGACTCTTCGAACACCGGGGAGCTGTTTTTT.

Relative to its sample, this clonotype is large. The chain carries TRBV27 and TRBJ2-7; 15 positions agree with TRBD2. Germline V gene lookup returns CDR1 MNHEY and CDR2 SMNVEV (reference sequence). The CDR3 consists of 18 residues. With 1 base clipped from V and 4 bases from J, the junction kept 8 bases outside the gene matches. The CDR3 bases are TGTGCCAGCAGTTTATTGTCGGGACTAGCGGGAGGTTGGTACGAGCAGTACTTC. Its protein product is CASSLLSGLAGGWYEQYF.

The genes are TRBV28 and TRBJ1-4; D remains unclear. The CDR3 has 15 residues. Germline values: CDR1 MDHEN, CDR2 SYDVKM. Trimming took 3 bases from V and 4 from J, leaving 12 bases between them. CDR3 sequence: CASSLRAEVNEKLFF. The CDR3 nucleotides are TGTGCCAGCAGTTTGAGAGCAGAAGTTAATGAAAAACTGTTTTTT.

This clonotype is labeled as large. The V gene is TRBV6-5, the J gene TRBJ2-7; D may correspond to TRBD1 or TRBD2 (5 bases each). The CDR3 contains 13 residues. Germline lookup yields CDR1 MNHEY and CDR2 SVGAGI. Trimming pared 2 bases from V and 1 base from J, leaving 6 bases between. CDR3 DNA: TGTGCCAGCAGTTACGGGGGATCCTACGAGCAGTACTTC. This sequence encodes CASSYGGSYEQYF.

The chain has TRBV29-1 and TRBJ2-5; TRBD1 matches at 10 bases. Trimming took 5 bases from V and 4 from J; bases not matched to a gene: 7. The CDR3 extends over 14 amino acids. In germline, CDR1 is SQVTM, CDR2 ANQGSEA. DNA for the CDR3: TGCAGCGTTACGGGTGGACAGGGGGGAGAGACCCAGTACTTC. It specifies CSVTGGQGGETQYF.

This clonotype was seen a handful of times. At one of its ends the junction is not consistent with the germline gene, which may arise from a read error. This rearrangement joins TRBV4-3 to TRBJ2-5; 9 positions agree with TRBD1. The CDR3 length is 13 residues. Germline values: CDR1 LGHNA, CDR2 YSLEER. The CDR3 bases are TGTGCCAGCAGGACAGGGGAGGGGGAGACCCAGTACTTC. It is translated as CASRTGEGETQYF.

CDR3 region: CASSIRLTDYNEQFF. The CDR3 coding sequence is TGTGCCAGTAGTATAAGACTAACGGACTACAATGAGCAGTTCTTC. J is TRBJ2-1 and V is TRBV19; maybe TRBD2 (5 bases). CDR3 length: 15 residues. V lost 2 bases, J lost 3 bases, and 11 bases lay in between. Germline V gene lookup returns CDR1 LNHDA and CDR2 SQIVND (reference sequence).